The 14 T cell receptor beta chains given below trace back to one sample, sequenced in a study of T cells in localized non-small cell lung cancer. Assay used: immunoSEQ multiplex PCR; TCRdb lists only in-frame clones, some missing. The data contain approximately 52,000 clones, 60% to 85% of them seen just once; the ten biggest clones take up about 15%. The material sequenced was peripheral blood, taken before any cancer treatment. These receptors all come from a man aged 35 to 70 with stage I squamous cell lung carcinoma.

This clone was picked up one time. V and J are TRBV5-8 and TRBJ2-7, with D perhaps being TRBD1 or TRBD2 (7 bases each). The CDR3 spans 14 residues. CDR1 SGHTS and CDR2 YDEGEE come from the germline V gene. The V end lost 0 bases, the J end lost 4 bases, and 11 bases lay between the germline ends. CDR3 amino acids: CASSLGQGLYEQYF. The CDR3 DNA sequence: TGTGCCAGCAGCTTGGGACAGGGACTATACGAGCAGTACTTC.

This clone was seen a few times. The chain links TRBV6-5 to TRBJ2-7, with a weak D call TRBD2 (5 bases). Looked up from germline, CDR1 is MNHEY and CDR2 is SVGAGI. The CDR3 is 14 residues long. V was pared by 10 bases and J by 3 bases, with 19 bases between. The CDR3 spells CATLLPDFVYEQYF. The CDR3 region has the DNA TGTGCCACCTTGCTCCCGGACTTCGTCTACGAGCAGTACTTC.

The V gene is TRBV6-5, the J gene TRBJ1-2, with a possible D match to TRBD1 (5 bases). This CDR3 comprises 15 residues. The germline V and J ends were trimmed by 7 bases and 8 bases, with 23 bases remaining between them. CDR1 and CDR2 from the germline V gene are MNHEY and SVGAGI. CDR3 sequence reads: CASTLSQEPKGGYTF. As DNA, the CDR3 is TGTGCCAGCACCCTATCCCAGGAACCAAAGGGGGGCTACACCTTC.

This chain uses TRBV6-5 with TRBJ1-3; no reliable D call. V was pared by 4 bases and J by 8 bases, with 12 bases between. Per the germline V gene, CDR1 is MNHEY and CDR2 is SVGAGI. This CDR3 comprises 13 residues. The chain's CDR3 is CASSSQYGDTIYF. DNA of the CDR3: TGTGCCAGCAGTTCGCAGTATGGGGACACCATATATTTT.

This clone showed up just once. J is TRBJ2-3 and V is TRBV5-8, with 11 bases lining up with TRBD2. The CDR3 has 17 amino acids. The V gene end was trimmed by 4 bases and the J gene end by 5 bases; junction bases not matched to a gene: 12. The germline V gene has CDR1 SGHTS and CDR2 YDEGEE. The CDR3 nucleotides are TGTGCCAGCAGCCCGGGGAGGGCTAGCGGGGGGCAAGATACGCAGTATTTT. This sequence encodes CASSPGRASGGQDTQYF.

J is TRBJ2-3 and V is TRBV9; 7 nucleotides line up with TRBD2. CDR1 is SGDLS and CDR2 is YYNGEE in the germline V gene. The V and J ends lost 0 bases and 5 bases, in that order; junction bases with no gene match: 6. The CDR3 totals 15 residues. The CDR3 loop reads CASSVDLRGVDTQYF. DNA for the CDR3: TGTGCCAGCAGCGTAGACCTCCGGGGGGTAGATACGCAGTATTTT. Variable domain in full (rest from reference TRBV9 and TRBJ2-3): DSGVTQTPKHLITATGQRVTLRCSPRSGDLSVYWYQQSLDQGLQFLIQYYNGEERAKGNILERFSAQQFPDLHSELNLSSLELGDSALYFCASSVDLRGVDTQYFGPGTRLTVL.

The J gene is TRBJ2-4, the V gene TRBV19; D is undetermined. The CDR3 has 14 amino acids. Trimming shortened V by 4 bases and J by 6 bases, and 13 bases separated the two germline ends. Per the germline V gene, CDR1 is LNHDA and CDR2 is SQIVND (reference sequence). CDR3 loop: CASSRIGSLNIQYF. In DNA form, the CDR3 reads TGTGCCAGTAGTAGAATTGGCAGCCTAAACATTCAGTACTTC.

CDR3 in DNA: TGTGCCAGCAACTTCTGGGAAAAACGGAGGACTCTCACCATCTATGGCTACACCTTC. Amino acid sequence: CASNFWEKRRTLTIYGYTF. The chain links TRBV27 to TRBJ1-2; D gene uncertain. CDR1 is MNHEY and CDR2 is SMNVEV in the germline V gene (reference sequence). The V end lost 7 bases, the J end lost 4 bases, and 31 bases lay between the germline ends. The CDR3 length is 19 residues.

The chain joins TRBV18 to TRBJ2-2; TRBD2 matches 13 bases. Unmatched junction bases numbered 10, after V lost 3 bases and J lost 0 bases. The CDR3 runs 20 residues. Germline assignment: CDR1 KGHSH and CDR2 LQKENI. The CDR3 here is CASSPNGLAGATSNTGELFF. CDR3 nucleotides: TGTGCCAGCTCACCCAACGGACTAGCGGGGGCTACCTCGAACACCGGGGAGCTGTTTTTT. Drawing the rest from reference TRBV18 and TRBJ2-2, the complete variable domain is NAGVMQNPRHLVRRRGQEARLRCSPMKGHSHVYWYRQLPEEGLKFMVYLQKENIIDESGMPKERFSAEFPKEGPSILRIQQVVRGDSAAYFCASSPNGLAGATSNTGELFFGEGSRLTVL.

This clone was recorded only once. The J gene is TRBJ2-3, the V gene TRBV6-5; D may be TRBD2 (5 bases). Germline V gene sequence: CDR1 MNHEY, CDR2 SVGAGI. V shed 0 bases and J shed 3 bases, with 10 bases lying between them. CDR3 size: 15 residues. CDR3 sequence (DNA): TGTGCCAGCAGTTACTCACGGGGTGAGACAGATACGCAGTATTTT. Translation: CASSYSRGETDTQYF.

This chain connects TRBV28 to TRBJ1-1; 8 positions agree with TRBD1. The germline CDR1 and CDR2 sequences are MDHEN and SYDVKM. This CDR3 is built from 14 residues. V gave up 7 bases and J gave up 3 bases; unmatched junction bases: 7. The CDR3 sequence is CASTRRTGYTEAFF. The CDR3 region has the DNA TGTGCCAGCACCCGACGGACAGGGTACACTGAAGCTTTCTTT.

V gene TRBV28 combines with J gene TRBJ2-7, with D possibly being TRBD1 or TRBD2 (5 bases each). V was trimmed by 5 bases and J by 2 bases, leaving 16 bases between them. Germline V CDR1 and CDR2: MDHEN, SYDVKM. The CDR3 is 15 residues long. The CDR3 is CASSLTRETAYEQYF. CDR3 DNA: TGTGCCAGCAGTCTCACCAGGGAGACCGCCTACGAGCAGTACTTC.

This rearrangement joins TRBV19 to TRBJ1-1; 7 nucleotides line up with TRBD1. The CDR3 is made up of 14 amino acids. In germline, CDR1 is LNHDA, CDR2 SQIVND (reference sequence). The junction had 4 bases not matched to a gene; V was cut back by 5 bases and J by 1 base. The CDR3 DNA is TGTGCCAGTAGTGCTCAGGGGGGGAACACTGAAGCTTTCTTT. This translates into CASSAQGGNTEAFF.

The V and J genes are TRBV6-5 and TRBJ2-1, with 8 bases lining up with TRBD2. The V gene end was trimmed by 8 bases and the J gene end by 0 bases; junction bases not matched to a gene: 6. The V gene's germline CDR1 is MNHEY and CDR2 SVGAGI. This CDR3 comprises 15 residues. The CDR3: CASLRAGASYNEQFF. CDR3 in DNA: TGTGCCAGCCTTCGAGCGGGGGCCTCCTACAATGAGCAGTTCTTC.